This T cell receptor beta chain is drawn from a study of shared clonotypes between healthy human individuals. Naive-designated CD8 cells lacked CD45RO, were positively enriched for CCR7, and omitted terminally differentiated effector memory CD45RA+ cells. Assay: immunoSEQ multiplex PCR; the TCRdb copy retains only in-frame clones and omits some. The sample has some 630,000 clones, roughly 96% seen once. There are 18 residues in the CDR3. Germline-derived CDR1 and CDR2 are SEHNR and FQNEAQ (reference sequence). The V gene lost 5 bases and the J gene lost 4 bases, with 26 bases spanning the gap. The sequence came from a young woman in good health. The chain carries TRBV7-9 and TRBJ2-5, with a weak D call TRBD2 (7 bases). Sequenced sample: naive CD8+ T cells sorted from blood. In DNA form, the CDR3 reads TGTGCCAGCAGCACAATCACCGGGGGGCTGGAGGACTTAGAGACCCAGTACTTC. It translates to CASSTITGGLEDLETQYF.